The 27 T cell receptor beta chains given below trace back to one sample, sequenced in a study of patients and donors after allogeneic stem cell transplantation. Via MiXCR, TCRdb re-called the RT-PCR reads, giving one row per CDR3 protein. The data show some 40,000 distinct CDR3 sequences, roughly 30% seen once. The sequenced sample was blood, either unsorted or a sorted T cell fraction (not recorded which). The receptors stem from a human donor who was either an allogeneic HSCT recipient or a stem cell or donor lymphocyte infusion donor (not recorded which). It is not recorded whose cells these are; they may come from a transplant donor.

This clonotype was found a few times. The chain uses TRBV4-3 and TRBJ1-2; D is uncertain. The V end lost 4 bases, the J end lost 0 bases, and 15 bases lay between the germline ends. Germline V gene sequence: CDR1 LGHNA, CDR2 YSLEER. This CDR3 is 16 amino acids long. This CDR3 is CASSLALSLANYGYTF. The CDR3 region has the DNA TGCGCCAGCAGCCTAGCCTTAAGCTTAGCTAACTATGGCTACACCTTC.

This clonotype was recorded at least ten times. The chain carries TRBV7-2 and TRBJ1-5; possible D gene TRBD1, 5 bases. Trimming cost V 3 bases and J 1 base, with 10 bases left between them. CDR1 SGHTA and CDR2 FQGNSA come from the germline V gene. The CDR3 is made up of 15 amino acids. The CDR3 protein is CASSFRGVSNQPQHF. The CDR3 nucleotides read TGTGCCAGCAGCTTTCGGGGCGTGAGCAATCAGCCCCAGCATTTT. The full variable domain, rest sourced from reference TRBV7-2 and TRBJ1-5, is GAGVSQSPSNKVTEKGKDVELRCDPISGHTALYWYRQSLGQGLEFLIYFQGNSAPDKSGLPSDRFSAERTGGSVSTLTIQRTQQEDSAVYLCASSFRGVSNQPQHFGDGTRLSIL.

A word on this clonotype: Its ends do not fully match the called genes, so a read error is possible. Here the CDR3 DNA reads TGTGCTAGCAGTTACGCCCGAGGAGCGGGACTATACAATGAGCAGTTCTTC. Protein product: CASSYARGAGLYNEQFF. This rearrangement joins TRBV6-5 to TRBJ2-1; TRBD2 agrees at 7 bases. The CDR3 loop spans 17 amino acids. Looked up from germline, CDR1 is MNHEY and CDR2 is SVGAGI.

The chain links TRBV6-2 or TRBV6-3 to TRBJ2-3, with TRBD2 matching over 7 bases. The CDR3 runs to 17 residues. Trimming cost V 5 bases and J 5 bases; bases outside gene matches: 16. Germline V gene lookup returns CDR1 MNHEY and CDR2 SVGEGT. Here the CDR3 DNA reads TGTGCCAGCAGTACTCCCTTCGGACTAGTCATAGGAGATACGCAGTATTTT. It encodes CASSTPFGLVIGDTQYF.

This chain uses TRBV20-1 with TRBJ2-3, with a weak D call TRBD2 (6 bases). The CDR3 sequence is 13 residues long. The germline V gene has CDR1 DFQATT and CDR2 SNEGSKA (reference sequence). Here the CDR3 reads CSRRVLATDTQYF. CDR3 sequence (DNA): TGCAGCCGTCGGGTCCTAGCGACAGATACGCAGTATTTT.

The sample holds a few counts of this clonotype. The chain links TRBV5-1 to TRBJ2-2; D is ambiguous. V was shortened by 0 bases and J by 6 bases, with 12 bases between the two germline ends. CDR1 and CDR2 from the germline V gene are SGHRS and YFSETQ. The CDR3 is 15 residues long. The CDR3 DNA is TGCGCCAGCAGCTTGGTCGGTTTGTTGGCCGGGGAGCTGTTTTTT. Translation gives CASSLVGLLAGELFF.

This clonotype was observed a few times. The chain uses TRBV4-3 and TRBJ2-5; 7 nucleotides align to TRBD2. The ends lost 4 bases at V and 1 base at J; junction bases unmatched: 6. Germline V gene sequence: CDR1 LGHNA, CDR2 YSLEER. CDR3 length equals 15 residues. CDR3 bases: TGCGCCAGCAGCCGAGTAGCGGGTCTCCAAGAGACCCAGTACTTC. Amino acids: CASSRVAGLQETQYF.

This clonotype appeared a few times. The CDR3 DNA reads as TGTGCCAGTAGTTACTACAGGGCTGGAGCAGATACGCAGTATTTT. This codes for CASSYYRAGADTQYF. V gene TRBV19 combines with J gene TRBJ2-3; tentatively, D is TRBD1 (6 bases). The CDR3 has 15 residues. V was cut by 5 bases and J by 4 bases, with 16 bases left in between. Germline values: CDR1 LNHDA, CDR2 SQIVND (reference sequence).

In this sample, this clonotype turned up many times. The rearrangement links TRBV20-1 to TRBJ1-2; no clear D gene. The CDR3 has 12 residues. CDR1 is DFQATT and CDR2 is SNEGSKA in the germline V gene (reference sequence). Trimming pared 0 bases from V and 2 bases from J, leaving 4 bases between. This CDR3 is CSARDGNYGYTF. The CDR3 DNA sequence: TGCAGTGCTAGAGACGGAAACTATGGCTACACCTTC.

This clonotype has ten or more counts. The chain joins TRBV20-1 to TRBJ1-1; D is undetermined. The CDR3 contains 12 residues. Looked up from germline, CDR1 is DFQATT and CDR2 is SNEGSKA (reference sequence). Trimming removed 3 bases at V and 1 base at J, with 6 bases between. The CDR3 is CSASTPNTEAFF. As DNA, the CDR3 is TGCAGTGCTAGTACCCCGAACACTGAAGCTTTCTTT.

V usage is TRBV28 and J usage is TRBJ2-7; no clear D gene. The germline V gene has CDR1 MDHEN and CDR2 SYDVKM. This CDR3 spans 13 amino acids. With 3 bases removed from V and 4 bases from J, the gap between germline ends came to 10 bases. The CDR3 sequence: CASSLLGIYEQYF. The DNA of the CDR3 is TGTGCCAGCAGTTTGTTGGGGATATACGAGCAGTACTTC. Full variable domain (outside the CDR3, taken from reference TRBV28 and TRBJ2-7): DVKVTQSSRYLVKRTGEKVFLECVQDMDHENMFWYRQDPGLGLRLIYFSYDVKMKEKGDIPEGYSVSREKKERFSLILESASTNQTSMYLCASSLLGIYEQYFGPGTRLTVT.

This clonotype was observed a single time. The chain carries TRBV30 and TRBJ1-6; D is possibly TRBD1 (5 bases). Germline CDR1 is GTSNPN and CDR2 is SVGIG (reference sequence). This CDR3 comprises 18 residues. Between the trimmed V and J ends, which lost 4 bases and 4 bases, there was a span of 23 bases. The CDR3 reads CAWIPPGQMAMYNSPLHF. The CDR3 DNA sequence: TGTGCCTGGATCCCTCCCGGACAAATGGCGATGTATAATTCACCCCTCCACTTT.

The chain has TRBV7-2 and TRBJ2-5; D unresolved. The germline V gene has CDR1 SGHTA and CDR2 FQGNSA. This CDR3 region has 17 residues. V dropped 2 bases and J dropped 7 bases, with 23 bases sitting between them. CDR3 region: CASSLYPSSGPGMTQYF. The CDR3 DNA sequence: TGTGCCAGCAGCTTATATCCATCCAGTGGCCCGGGCATGACCCAGTACTTC.

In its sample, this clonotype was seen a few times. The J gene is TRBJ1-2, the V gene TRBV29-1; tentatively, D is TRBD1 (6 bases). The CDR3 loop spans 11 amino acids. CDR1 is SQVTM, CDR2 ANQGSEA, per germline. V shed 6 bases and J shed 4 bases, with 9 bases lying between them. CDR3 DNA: TGCAGCGTGGGGGCCGGCTATGGCTACACCTTC. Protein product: CSVGAGYGYTF.

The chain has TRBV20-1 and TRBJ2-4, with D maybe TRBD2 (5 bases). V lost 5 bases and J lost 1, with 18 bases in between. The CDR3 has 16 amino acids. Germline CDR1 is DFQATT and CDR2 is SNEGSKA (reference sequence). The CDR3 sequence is CSAPQYWERAKNIQYF. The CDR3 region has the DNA TGCAGTGCTCCTCAGTACTGGGAGCGGGCCAAAAACATTCAGTACTTC.

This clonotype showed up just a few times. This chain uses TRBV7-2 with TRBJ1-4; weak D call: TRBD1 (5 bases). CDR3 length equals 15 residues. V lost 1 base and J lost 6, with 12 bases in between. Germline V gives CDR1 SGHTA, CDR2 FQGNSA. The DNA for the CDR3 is TGTGCCAGCAGCTTAGTGGGGGGAATGGATGAAAAACTGTTTTTT. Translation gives CASSLVGGMDEKLFF.

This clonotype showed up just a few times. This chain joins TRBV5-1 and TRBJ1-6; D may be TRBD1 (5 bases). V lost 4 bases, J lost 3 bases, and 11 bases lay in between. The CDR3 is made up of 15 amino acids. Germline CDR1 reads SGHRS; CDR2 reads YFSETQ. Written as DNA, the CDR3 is TGCGCCAGCAGCGAGGACATTTTCTATAATTCACCCCTCCACTTT. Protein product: CASSEDIFYNSPLHF.

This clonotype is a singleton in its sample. The CDR3 loop reads CASSPFTETQYF. The CDR3 DNA sequence: TGTGCCAGCTCACCCTTTACAGAGACCCAGTACTTC. The J gene is TRBJ2-5, the V gene TRBV18; D not resolved. V lost 3 bases and J 4 bases, leaving 6 bases between the germline ends. Germline V lookup: CDR1 KGHSH, CDR2 LQKENI. The CDR3 is 12 amino acids.

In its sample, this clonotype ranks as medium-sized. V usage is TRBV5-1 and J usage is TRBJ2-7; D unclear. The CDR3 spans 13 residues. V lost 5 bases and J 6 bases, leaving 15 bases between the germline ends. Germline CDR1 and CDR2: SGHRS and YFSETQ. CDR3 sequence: CASRLQGKSEQYF. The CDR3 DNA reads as TGCGCCAGCAGGCTGCAAGGGAAGTCCGAGCAGTACTTC.

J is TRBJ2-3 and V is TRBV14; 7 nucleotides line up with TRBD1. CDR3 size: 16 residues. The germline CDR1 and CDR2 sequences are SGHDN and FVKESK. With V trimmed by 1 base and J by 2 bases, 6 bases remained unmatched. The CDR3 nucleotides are TGTGCCAGCAGCCAAGGTGACAGGGTTTACACAGATACGCAGTATTTT. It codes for CASSQGDRVYTDTQYF. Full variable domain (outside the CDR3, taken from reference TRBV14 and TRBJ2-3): EAGVTQFPSHSVIEKGQTVTLRCDPISGHDNLYWYRRVMGKEIKFLLHFVKESKQDESGMPNNRFLAERTGGTYSTLKVQPAELEDSGVYFCASSQGDRVYTDTQYFGPGTRLTVL.

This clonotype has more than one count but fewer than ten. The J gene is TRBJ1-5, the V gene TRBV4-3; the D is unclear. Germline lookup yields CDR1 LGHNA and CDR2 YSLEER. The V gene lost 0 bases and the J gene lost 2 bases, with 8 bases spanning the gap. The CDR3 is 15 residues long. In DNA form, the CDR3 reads TGCGCCAGCAGCCAAGATAACCGGGGCAATCAGCCCCAGCATTTT. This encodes CASSQDNRGNQPQHF.

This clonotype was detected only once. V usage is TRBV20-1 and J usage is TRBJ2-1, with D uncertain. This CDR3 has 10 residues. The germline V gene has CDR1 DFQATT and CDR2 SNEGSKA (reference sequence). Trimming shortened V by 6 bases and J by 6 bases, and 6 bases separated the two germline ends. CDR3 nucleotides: TGCAGTGCGAAGGGCAATGAGCAGTTCTTC. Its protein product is CSAKGNEQFF.

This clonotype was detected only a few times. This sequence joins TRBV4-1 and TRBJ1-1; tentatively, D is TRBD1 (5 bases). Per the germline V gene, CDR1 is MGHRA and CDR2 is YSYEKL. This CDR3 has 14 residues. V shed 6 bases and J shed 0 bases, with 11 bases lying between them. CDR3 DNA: TGCGCCAGCAGGGGGCGAGGGGTGAACACTGAAGCTTTCTTT. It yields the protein CASRGRGVNTEAFF.

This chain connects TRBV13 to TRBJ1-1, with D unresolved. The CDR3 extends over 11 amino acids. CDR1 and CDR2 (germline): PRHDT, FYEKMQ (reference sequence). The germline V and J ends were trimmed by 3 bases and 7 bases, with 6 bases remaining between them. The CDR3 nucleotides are TGTGCCAGCAGCTTCGACGTTGAAGCTTTCTTT. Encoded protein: CASSFDVEAFF.

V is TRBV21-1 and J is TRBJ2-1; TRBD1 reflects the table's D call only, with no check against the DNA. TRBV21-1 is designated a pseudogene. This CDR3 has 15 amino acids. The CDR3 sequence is CASTPLRDSYNEQFF. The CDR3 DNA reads TGTGCCAGCACCCCTTTGAGGGACAGCTACAATGAGCAGTTCTTC.

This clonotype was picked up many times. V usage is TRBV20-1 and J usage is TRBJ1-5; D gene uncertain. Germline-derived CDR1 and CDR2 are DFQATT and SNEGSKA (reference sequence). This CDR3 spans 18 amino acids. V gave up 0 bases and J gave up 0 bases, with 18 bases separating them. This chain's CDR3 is CSARDRVRFTYSNQPQHF. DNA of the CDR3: TGCAGTGCTAGAGATCGGGTCAGGTTTACGTATAGCAATCAGCCCCAGCATTTT.

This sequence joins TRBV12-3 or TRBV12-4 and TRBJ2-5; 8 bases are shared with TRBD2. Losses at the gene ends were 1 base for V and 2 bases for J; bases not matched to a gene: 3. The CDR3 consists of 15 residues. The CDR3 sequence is CASSLVPGGQETQYF. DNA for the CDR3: TGTGCCAGCAGTTTAGTCCCGGGGGGGCAAGAGACCCAGTACTTC.